This T cell receptor beta chain was observed in a study of blood T cell repertoires in COVID-19. Overall study: Sites in the United States, Italy and Spain provided acute and convalescent COVID-19 samples.

Produced via immunoSEQ multiplex PCR; TCRdb's table is partial and in-frame only. The sample includes approximately 230,000 clones, around 80% of them seen just once. V dropped 0 bases and J dropped 1 base, with 6 bases sitting between them. Germline CDR1 and CDR2: SGHTA and FQGNSA. CDR3 length: 14 residues. V usage is TRBV7-2 and J usage is TRBJ1-1; D is uncertain. The source is a man in his forties who had recovered from COVID-19. The sample comprised PBMCs or T cells enriched from blood (not recorded which). The CDR3 DNA sequence: TGTGCCAGCAGCTTAGCGAGGTGGAACACTGAAGCTTTCTTT. It encodes CASSLARWNTEAFF.